A selection of T cell receptor beta chains follows, all from one sample in a study of T-cell memory formation after mild COVID-19. From the 5' RACE reads, TCRdb called clonotypes with MiXCR, one entry per CDR3 protein. Among about 470,000 distinct CDR3 sequences, around a sixth were seen once, and the ten largest hold around an eighth. The sample comprised PBMCs or a T cell subset sorted from them (not recorded which). These TCRs come from an adult woman who had mild COVID-19 (a few samples of this study predate the infection). Cell type and time point are not known. The CDR3 runs from the conserved cysteine through the conserved F or W. The D gene is left open where the match is weak. Clone size is stated in some rows and not others, as once, few, many or a class when expanded.

v_call	d_call	j_call	clone_size	cdr3_nt	cdr3_aa
TRBV29-1	-	TRBJ2-3	-	TGCAGCGGCCGTCGTGAGGGTAGCACAGATACGCAGTATTTT	CSGRREGSTDTQYF
TRBV18	TRBD1	TRBJ2-1	few	TGTGCCAGCTCAACCAAGGGACAGGGGGCTAAATCCTCCTACAATGAGCAGTTCTTC	CASSTKGQGAKSSYNEQFF
TRBV20-1	-	TRBJ1-2	-	TGCAGTGCTCCGGGGGGAGAGGCTTATGGCTACACCTTC	CSAPGGEAYGYTF
TRBV18	-	TRBJ2-6	-	TGTGCCAGCTCAAACCGACAGCCGTCCAGCTCTGGGGCCAACGTCCTGACTTTC	CASSNRQPSSSGANVLTF
TRBV3-1	-	TRBJ2-5	-	TGTGCCAGCAGCCAAGAAGGGGACCTGTCCAGGGTGTGGGAGACCCAGTACTTC	CASSQEGDLSRVWETQYF
TRBV5-6	TRBD1	TRBJ1-1	few	TGTGCCAGCAGCCCAACCTACAGGGGGAACACTGAAGCTTTCTTT	CASSPTYRGNTEAFF
TRBV5-1	-	TRBJ2-1	-	TGCGCCAGCAGACCGAGCGATGTACCCGGCAACAATGAGCAGTTCTTC	CASRPSDVPGNNEQFF
TRBV24-1	-	TRBJ2-1	few	TGTGCCACCAGTGATTGGGGGTACCGACAGGATATCGGATACAATGAGCAGTTCTTC	CATSDWGYRQDIGYNEQFF
TRBV23-1	-	TRBJ2-2	few	TGCGCCAGCAGTCCCCAGCGGCGAGACGATTTCGCGAACACCGGGGAGCTGTTTTTT	CASSPQRRDDFANTGELFF
TRBV7-8	-	TRBJ2-3	-	TGTGCCAGCAGCCAGGGGCAGGGGTGGTCAGATACGCAGTATTTT	CASSQGQGWSDTQYF
TRBV6-6	-	TRBJ1-4	-	TGTGCCAGCAGCCGTCCCGGGGAAACTAATGAAAAACTGTTTTTT	CASSRPGETNEKLFF
TRBV20-1	TRBD2	TRBJ2-5	-	TGCAGTGCTAGGCTCGCGGGGGTCCAAGAGACCCAGGACTTC	CSARLAGVQETQDF
TRBV4-3	TRBD1	TRBJ2-5	many	TGCGCCAGCAGCCAGGGACAGGGCTATCAAGAGACCCAGTACTTC	CASSQGQGYQETQYF
TRBV5-6	-	TRBJ1-1	few	TGTGCCAGCAGCTTGTTCCACACTGAAGCTTTCTTT	CASSLFHTEAFF
TRBV13	-	TRBJ1-5	-	TGTGCCAGCAGCCGACAGGACCAGCCCCAGCATTTT	CASSRQDQPQHF
TRBV5-1	TRBD1	TRBJ1-3	-	TGCGCCAGCAGCCAGGACAGGGGCGGAAACACCATATATTTT	CASSQDRGGNTIYF
TRBV20-1	-	TRBJ2-1	-	TGCAGTGCAGATAGGTGGGACACCCGCTCCTACAATGAGCAGTTCTTC	CSADRWDTRSYNEQFF
TRBV11-2	TRBD1	TRBJ2-7	few	TGTGCCAGCAGTCTTAACAGGGGCTACGAGCAGTACTTC	CASSLNRGYEQYF
TRBV7-2	-	TRBJ1-6	few	TGTGCCAGCAGCCCTAGCGGGGGGTCCTATAATTCACCCCTCCACTTT	CASSPSGGSYNSPLHF
TRBV5-1	TRBD1	TRBJ1-2	-	TGCGCCATTGGGACAGGGGATGGCTACACCTTC	CAIGTGDGYTF
TRBV7-2	-	TRBJ2-2	few	TGTGCCAGCAGCTTCGCGAACACCGGGGAGCTGTTTTTT	CASSFANTGELFF
TRBV7-9	TRBD2	TRBJ2-1	few	TGTGCCAGCAGCTCTACACTAGCGGGAGGGCCCTACAATGAGCAGTTCTTC	CASSSTLAGGPYNEQFF
TRBV20-1	TRBD2	TRBJ2-1	-	TGCAGTGCCCCGGGGAGCGGGAGGTCCTACAATGAGCAGTTCTTC	CSAPGSGRSYNEQFF
TRBV5-4	-	TRBJ2-5	-	TGTGCCAGCAGCTTGGTGGTGTCCAGGCGAGAGACCCAGTACTTC	CASSLVVSRRETQYF
TRBV29-1	-	TRBJ1-1	few	TGCAGCGTTGATAAGGGTACGGGCACTGAAGCTTTCTTT	CSVDKGTGTEAFF
TRBV2	-	TRBJ1-1	few	TGTGCCAGCAGTGAAGACCCGTCGAACACTGAAGCTTTCTTT	CASSEDPSNTEAFF
TRBV2	-	TRBJ1-5	many	TGTGCCAGCAGCCTTTTAGGGGGAAGCAATCAGCCCCAGCATTTT	CASSLLGGSNQPQHF
TRBV30	TRBD1	TRBJ2-3	-	TGTGCCTGGACCCCGGGACAGGCGCGGGTAGATACGCAGTATTTT	CAWTPGQARVDTQYF
TRBV29-1	-	TRBJ2-1	-	TGCAGCGTTGGGCCCCCGGTCTCCTACAATGAGCAGTTCTTC	CSVGPPVSYNEQFF
TRBV5-1	TRBD1	TRBJ2-1	-	TGCGCCAGCAGCTTGGAACCGGGACAGGGAGGCTACAATGAGCAGTTCTTC	CASSLEPGQGGYNEQFF
TRBV9	-	TRBJ2-7	few	TGTGCCAGCAGCGTAGAACTAGCAGGCGACGAGCAGTACTTC	CASSVELAGDEQYF
TRBV9	-	TRBJ2-3	many	TGTGCCAGCAGCTATCAGACGCACCTCACAGATACGCAGTATTTT	CASSYQTHLTDTQYF
TRBV9	TRBD1	TRBJ2-1	-	TGTGCCAGCAGCGTAGGCGGGGACAGGACCTACAATGAGCAGTTCTTC	CASSVGGDRTYNEQFF
TRBV5-1	-	TRBJ1-5	few	TGCGCCAGCAGCCCAACCGGGGGGAGGAATCAGCCCCAGCATTTT	CASSPTGGRNQPQHF
TRBV5-1	-	TRBJ1-1	-	TGCGCCAGCAGCTTTCGGTTCGCAGGGACGAACACTGAAGCTTTCTTT	CASSFRFAGTNTEAFF
TRBV5-1	TRBD2	TRBJ2-2	-	TGCGCCAGCAGCTCGTTAGCGGGGACGAACACCGGGGAGCTGTTTTTT	CASSSLAGTNTGELFF
TRBV5-1	-	TRBJ2-7	few	TGCGCCAGCAGCTTGGAGAACAACTACGAGCAGTACTTC	CASSLENNYEQYF
TRBV7-9	TRBD1	TRBJ2-2	few	TGTGCCAGCAGCAAGGGACAGCCGGTCGCAATAAACACCGGGGAGCTGTTTTTT	CASSKGQPVAINTGELFF
TRBV10-3	-	TRBJ1-1	few	TGTGCCATCAGTGCGTCCGGGACCTCGAAAGCTTTCTTT	CAISASGTSKAFF
TRBV6-5	-	TRBJ2-7	-	TGTGCCAGCAGTCCGACGTATGGATACGAGCAGTACTTC	CASSPTYGYEQYF
TRBV12-3/TRBV12-4	TRBD1	TRBJ1-1	-	TGTGCCAGCAGCACGGACAGGGGGCATGGGCTGAACACTGAAGCTTTCTTT	CASSTDRGHGLNTEAFF
TRBV20-1	TRBD2	TRBJ2-7	-	TGCAGTGCTAGAGCACTAGCGGGGGTTTCCTACGAGCAGTACTTC	CSARALAGVSYEQYF
TRBV19	TRBD2	TRBJ2-4	few	TGTGCCAGTACCCCGGGGGGGACGGGCTCCATGGTTCAGTACTTC	CASTPGGTGSMVQYF